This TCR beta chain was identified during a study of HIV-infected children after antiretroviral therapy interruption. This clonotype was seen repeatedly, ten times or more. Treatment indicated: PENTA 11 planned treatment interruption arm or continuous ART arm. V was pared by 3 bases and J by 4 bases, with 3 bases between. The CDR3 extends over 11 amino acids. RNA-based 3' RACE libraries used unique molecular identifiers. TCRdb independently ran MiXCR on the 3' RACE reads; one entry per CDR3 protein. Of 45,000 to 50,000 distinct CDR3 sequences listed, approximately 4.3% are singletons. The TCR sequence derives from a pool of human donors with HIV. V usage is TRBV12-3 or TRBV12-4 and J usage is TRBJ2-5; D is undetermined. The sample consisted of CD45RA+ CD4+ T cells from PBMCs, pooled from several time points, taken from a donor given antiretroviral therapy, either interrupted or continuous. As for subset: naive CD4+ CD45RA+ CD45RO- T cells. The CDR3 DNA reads TGTGCCAGCAGTTTGAGAGAGACCCAGTACTTC. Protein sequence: CASSLRETQYF.